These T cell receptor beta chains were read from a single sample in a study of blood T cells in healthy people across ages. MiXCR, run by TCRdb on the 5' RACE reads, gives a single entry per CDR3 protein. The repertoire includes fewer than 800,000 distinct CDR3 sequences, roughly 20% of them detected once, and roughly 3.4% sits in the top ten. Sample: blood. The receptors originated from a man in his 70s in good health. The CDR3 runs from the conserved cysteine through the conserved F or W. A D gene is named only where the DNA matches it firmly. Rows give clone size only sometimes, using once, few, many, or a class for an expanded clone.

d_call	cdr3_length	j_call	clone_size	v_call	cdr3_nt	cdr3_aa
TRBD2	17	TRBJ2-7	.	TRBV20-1	TGCAGTGCTAGAGCGCCGGGTCGGGAGGTGGTGTACTACGAGCAGTACTTC	CSARAPGREVVYYEQYF
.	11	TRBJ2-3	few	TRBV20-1	TGCAGTGCTCAGAACACAGATACGCAGTATTTT	CSAQNTDTQYF
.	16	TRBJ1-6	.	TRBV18	TGTGCCAGCTCACCATTCGGACAGACTAAAGATTCACCCCTCCACTTT	CASSPFGQTKDSPLHF
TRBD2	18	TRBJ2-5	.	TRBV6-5	TGTGCCAGCAGTTACTCGAGTATTCTGGCGGGAGGGGCAGAGACCCAGTACTTC	CASSYSSILAGGAETQYF
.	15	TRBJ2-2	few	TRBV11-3	TGTGCCAGCAGCTCCAACAGACCAAACACCGGGGAGCTGTTTTTT	CASSSNRPNTGELFF
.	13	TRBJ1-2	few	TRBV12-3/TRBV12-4	TGTGCCAGCAGTTTAGCGCTAGGGAGTGGCTACACCTTC	CASSLALGSGYTF
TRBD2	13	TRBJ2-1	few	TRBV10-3	TGTGCCATCAGCCCGGGACTAGCGGTTGAGCAGTTCTTC	CAISPGLAVEQFF
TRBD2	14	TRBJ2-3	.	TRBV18	TGTGCCAGCTCAGGACTAGCGAGCACAGATACGCAGTATTTT	CASSGLASTDTQYF
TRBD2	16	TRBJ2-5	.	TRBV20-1	TGCAGTGCTAGAAAGGGACTAGCGGGAGGACAAGAGACCCAGTACTTC	CSARKGLAGGQETQYF
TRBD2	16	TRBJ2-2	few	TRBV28	TGTGCCAGCAGTTTAGGACTAGCGGGGGTAGGCGGGGAGCTGTTTTTT	CASSLGLAGVGGELFF
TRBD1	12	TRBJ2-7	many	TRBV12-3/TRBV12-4	TGTGCCAGCAGCCCGACAGGGCTCGAGCAGTACTTC	CASSPTGLEQYF
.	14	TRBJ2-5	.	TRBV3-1	TGTGCCAGCAGCCAAGGGCAGCCGGTAGAGGCCCAGTACTTC	CASSQGQPVEAQYF
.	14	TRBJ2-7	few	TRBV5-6	TGTGCCAGCAGCCTCCAGAAGGGGTGGAACGAGCAGTACTTC	CASSLQKGWNEQYF
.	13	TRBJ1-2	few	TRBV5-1	TGCGCCAGCAGCTTGGACGCTGGCTATGGCTACACCTTC	CASSLDAGYGYTF
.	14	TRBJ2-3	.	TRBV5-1	TGCGCCAGCAGCTTGGATTGGAGCACAGATACGCAGTATTTT	CASSLDWSTDTQYF
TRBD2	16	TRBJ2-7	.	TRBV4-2	TGTGCCAGCAGCCAAGCGTCTAGCGGGAACTCCTACGAGCAGTACTTC	CASSQASSGNSYEQYF
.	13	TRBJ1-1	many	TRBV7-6	TGTGCCAGTAGCGACTTATCGAACACTGAAGCTTTCTTT	CASSDLSNTEAFF
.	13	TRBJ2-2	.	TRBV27	TGTGCCAGCAGTTTCCAATTTGGCGGGGAGCTGTTTTTT	CASSFQFGGELFF
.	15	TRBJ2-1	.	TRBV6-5	TGTGCCAGCAGTAAGATAGACTTACACAACAATGAGCAGTTCTTC	CASSKIDLHNNEQFF
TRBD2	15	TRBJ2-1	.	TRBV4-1	TGCGCCAGCAGCCAAGGGGGACTAGGAGGGCAGGAGCAGTTCTTC	CASSQGGLGGQEQFF
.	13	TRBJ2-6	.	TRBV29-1	TGCAGCGTGCGGGACTCTGGGGCCAACGTCCTGACTTTC	CSVRDSGANVLTF
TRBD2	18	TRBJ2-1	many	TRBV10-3	TGTGCCATCAGTGAGACAAGAATTAGCGGGATTTCCTACAATGAGCAGTTCTTC	CAISETRISGISYNEQFF
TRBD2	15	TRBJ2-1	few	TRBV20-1	TGCAGTGCTACTAGCGGGAGCAACTCCTACAATGAGCAGTTCTTC	CSATSGSNSYNEQFF
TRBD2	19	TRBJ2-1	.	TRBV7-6	TGTGCCAGCAGCTTAGCTTTATGGACTAGCGGGAGGCTCGGCAATGGGCAGTTCTTC	CASSLALWTSGRLGNGQFF
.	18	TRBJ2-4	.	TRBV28	TGTGCCAGCAGTCCTAGGACAGGGCGGGAGACTGGCAAAAACATTCAGTACTTC	CASSPRTGRETGKNIQYF
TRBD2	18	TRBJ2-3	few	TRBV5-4	TGTGCCAGCAGCTCGAACCCGGATCTAGCGGGAGGCTCAGATACGCAGTATTTT	CASSSNPDLAGGSDTQYF